The 8 T cell receptor beta chains below come from one sample, sequenced in a study of blood T cell repertoires in COVID-19. Sequencing was performed with immunoSEQ multiplex PCR; in TCRdb, only in-frame clones are kept and a portion is missing. The sample has 300,000 to 450,000 clones; roughly 90% are singletons. The sequenced sample consisted of PBMCs or T cells enriched from blood (not recorded which). The receptors were gathered from a woman younger than 45 who had been exposed to COVID-19.

The genes are TRBV5-1 and TRBJ2-2, with 7 bases fitting TRBD1. The ends lost 3 bases at V and 1 base at J; junction bases unmatched: 3. This CDR3 is 15 amino acids long. The germline gives CDR1 SGHRS, CDR2 YFSETQ. CDR3 in DNA: TGCGCCAGCAGCTCGGGACAGCTGAACACCGGGGAGCTGTTTTTT. Its translation is CASSSGQLNTGELFF.

This rearrangement joins TRBV19 to TRBJ2-3; TRBD2 is a possible D gene (6 bases). V was cut by 3 bases and J by 0 bases, with 16 bases left in between. There are 17 residues in the CDR3. Germline CDR1 LNHDA, CDR2 SQIVND (reference sequence). Here the CDR3 DNA reads TGTGCCAGTAGTATTGCCCCCGGGGGATGGAGCACAGATACGCAGTATTTT. Translation gives CASSIAPGGWSTDTQYF.

This chain links TRBV2 with TRBJ2-5, with 9 bases matching TRBD2. The CDR3 is made up of 11 amino acids. Looked up from germline, CDR1 is SNHLY and CDR2 is FYNNEI. The CDR3 is CAEGSGRTQYF. CDR3 DNA sequence: TGTGCGGAAGGTAGCGGGAGGACCCAGTACTTC.

The J gene is TRBJ1-6, the V gene TRBV6-6, with 8 bases aligning to TRBD1. J lost 7 bases, V lost 3 bases, and 5 bases had no gene match. The CDR3 runs 15 residues. Germline CDR1 MNHNY, CDR2 SVGAGI (reference sequence). The CDR3 DNA reads TGTGCCAGCAGTTATCGCGGGACAGGCAATTCACCCCTCCACTTT. Translation: CASSYRGTGNSPLHF.

The rearrangement links TRBV7-3 to TRBJ2-1; the match to TRBD1 covers 10 bases. From germline, CDR1 is SGHTA and CDR2 FQGTGA. The CDR3 loop spans 17 amino acids. After removal of 5 bases from V and 4 bases from J, the junction contained 11 bases not matched to a gene. CDR3 DNA sequence: TGTGCCAGCAGCCCAGGATCGACAGGGGGCCCGTACAATGAGCAGTTCTTC. Protein sequence: CASSPGSTGGPYNEQFF.

The V and J genes are TRBV7-8 and TRBJ2-4, with D maybe TRBD2 (5 bases). V dropped 5 bases and J dropped 0 bases, with 17 bases sitting between them. CDR3 length: 17 residues. Germline-derived CDR1 and CDR2 are SGHVS and FQNEAQ. The CDR3 reads CASSLPGLPLAKNIQYF. The DNA for the CDR3 is TGTGCCAGCAGCCTCCCCGGACTGCCTCTAGCCAAAAACATTCAGTACTTC.

The count of this clone is one. The chain joins TRBV11-3 to TRBJ2-5, with D possibly TRBD2 on 6 matching bases. Trimming took 4 bases from V and 2 from J, leaving 11 bases between them. This CDR3 has 14 residues. In germline, CDR1 is SGHNT, CDR2 YENEEA. This CDR3 is CASSSSGTQETQYF. CDR3 in DNA: TGTGCCAGCAGCTCGTCGGGGACTCAAGAGACCCAGTACTTC.

The CDR3 DNA follows: TGTGCCAGCAGTTTCGGACTAGCGGGACTCGAAGAGACCCAGTACTTC. It translates to CASSFGLAGLEETQYF. V usage is TRBV28 and J usage is TRBJ2-5; 12 positions agree with TRBD2. The length of the CDR3 is 16 residues. Trimming took 3 bases from V and 3 from J; bases not matched to a gene: 5. Germline V lookup: CDR1 MDHEN, CDR2 SYDVKM.